The T cell receptor beta chain under discussion was sequenced for a study of T cells in women clearing cervical HPV infection. As for the study in general: Blood came at first lesion visit for cases, post-clearance for controls. General study findings and limits: A classifier using richness and V gene abundances reached an AUC of about 0.83.

Prevalent HPV16 infections were excluded; only incident single HPV16 infections included. The V gene's germline CDR1 is SGHNT and CDR2 YENEEA. V lost 5 bases and J 2 bases, leaving 7 bases between the germline ends. The CDR3 has 13 residues. Data came from immunoSEQ multiplex PCR; TCRdb stores just in-frame clones and leaves some out. Recorded for this sample: more than 30,000 clones. Note on this clone: Its target is unknown. The read ends 3 residues early relative to the CDR3; the germline J gene fills the gap.

This rearrangement joins TRBV11-3 to TRBJ1-3; D gene unclear. The sample was blood buffy coat. This sequence was found in a woman between 18 and 69 years old with a cervical HPV16 infection that either progressed to CIN3+ or cleared (not recorded which). The CDR3 loop reads CASSQLPGNTIYF. Partial CDR3 DNA: TGTGCCAGCAGCCAACTTCCTGGAAACACC. The full variable domain, with the rest looked up from reference TRBV11-3 and TRBJ1-3, is EAGVVQSPRYKIIEKKQPVAFWCNPISGHNTLYWYLQNLGQGPELLIRYENEEAVDDSQLPKDRFSAERLKGVDSTLKIQPAELGDSAVYLCASSQLPGNTIYFGEGSWLTVV.